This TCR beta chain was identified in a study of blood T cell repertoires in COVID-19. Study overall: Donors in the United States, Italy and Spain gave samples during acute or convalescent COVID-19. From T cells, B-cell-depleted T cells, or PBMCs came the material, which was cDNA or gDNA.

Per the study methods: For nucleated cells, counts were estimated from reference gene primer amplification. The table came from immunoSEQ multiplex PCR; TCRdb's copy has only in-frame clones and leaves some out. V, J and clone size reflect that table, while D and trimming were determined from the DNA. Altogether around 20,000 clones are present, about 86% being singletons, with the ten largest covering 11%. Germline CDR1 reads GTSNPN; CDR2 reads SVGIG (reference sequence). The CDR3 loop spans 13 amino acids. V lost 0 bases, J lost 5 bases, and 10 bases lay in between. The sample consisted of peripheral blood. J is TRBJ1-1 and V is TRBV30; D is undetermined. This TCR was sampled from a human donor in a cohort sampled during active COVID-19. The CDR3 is CAWSVLWETEAFF. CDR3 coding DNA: TGTGCCTGGAGTGTACTGTGGGAGACTGAAGCTTTCTTT. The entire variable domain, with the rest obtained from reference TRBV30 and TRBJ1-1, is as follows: SQTIHQWPATLVQPVGSPLSLECTVEGTSNPNLYWYRQAAGRGLQLLFYSVGIGQISSEVPQNLSASRPQDRQFILSSKKLLLSDSGFYLCAWSVLWETEAFFGQGTRLTVV.